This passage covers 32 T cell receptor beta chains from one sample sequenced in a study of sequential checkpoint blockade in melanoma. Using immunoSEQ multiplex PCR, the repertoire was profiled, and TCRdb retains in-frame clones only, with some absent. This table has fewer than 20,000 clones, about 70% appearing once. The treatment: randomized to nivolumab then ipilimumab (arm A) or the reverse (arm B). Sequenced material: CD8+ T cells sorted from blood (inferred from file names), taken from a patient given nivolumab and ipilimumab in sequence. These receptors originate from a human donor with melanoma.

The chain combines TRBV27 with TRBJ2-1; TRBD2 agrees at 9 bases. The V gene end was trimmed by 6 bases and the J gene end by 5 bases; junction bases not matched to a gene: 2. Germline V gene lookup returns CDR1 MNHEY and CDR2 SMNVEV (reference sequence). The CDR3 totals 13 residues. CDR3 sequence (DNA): TGTGCCAGCAGGTTAGCGGGGGACAATGAGCAGTTCTTC. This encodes CASRLAGDNEQFF.

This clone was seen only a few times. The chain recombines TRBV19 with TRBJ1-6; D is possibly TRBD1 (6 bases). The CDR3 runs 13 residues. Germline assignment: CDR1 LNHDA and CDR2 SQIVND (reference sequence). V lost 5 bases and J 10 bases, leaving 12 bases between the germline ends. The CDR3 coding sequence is TGTGCCAGTAGTCTACAGGGAGGGTCACCCCTCCACTTT. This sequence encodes CASSLQGGSPLHF.

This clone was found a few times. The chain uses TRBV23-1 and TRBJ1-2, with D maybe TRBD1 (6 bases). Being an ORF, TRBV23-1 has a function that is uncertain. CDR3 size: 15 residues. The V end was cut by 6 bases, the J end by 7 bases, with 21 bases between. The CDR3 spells CASRTGGPRGVGYTF. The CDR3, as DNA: TGCGCCAGCAGAACTGGGGGGCCCCGGGGGGTTGGCTACACCTTC.

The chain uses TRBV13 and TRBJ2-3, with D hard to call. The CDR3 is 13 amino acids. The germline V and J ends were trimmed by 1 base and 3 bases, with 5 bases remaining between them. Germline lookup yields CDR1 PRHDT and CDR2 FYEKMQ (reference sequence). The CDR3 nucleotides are TGTGCCAGCAGCTTAGAGAGTACAGATACGCAGTATTTT. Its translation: CASSLESTDTQYF.

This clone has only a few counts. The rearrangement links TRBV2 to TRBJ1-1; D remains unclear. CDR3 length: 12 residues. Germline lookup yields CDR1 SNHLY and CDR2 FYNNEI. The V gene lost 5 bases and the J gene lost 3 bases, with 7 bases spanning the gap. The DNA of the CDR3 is TGTGCCAGCAGTTCGAGTTACACTGAAGCTTTCTTT. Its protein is CASSSSYTEAFF.

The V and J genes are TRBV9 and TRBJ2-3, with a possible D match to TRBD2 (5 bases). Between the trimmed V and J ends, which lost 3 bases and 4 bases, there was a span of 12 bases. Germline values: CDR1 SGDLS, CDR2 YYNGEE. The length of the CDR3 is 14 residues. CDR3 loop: CASSEPSGADTQYF. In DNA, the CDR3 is TGTGCCAGCAGCGAACCCTCCGGGGCAGATACGCAGTATTTT.

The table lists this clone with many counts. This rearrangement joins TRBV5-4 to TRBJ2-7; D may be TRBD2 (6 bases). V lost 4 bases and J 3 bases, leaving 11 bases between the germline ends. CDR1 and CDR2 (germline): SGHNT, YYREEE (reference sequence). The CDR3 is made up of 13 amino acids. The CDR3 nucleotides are TGTGCCAGCAGCCCCCGGGAGAACTACGAGCAGTACGTC. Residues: CASSPRENYEQYV.

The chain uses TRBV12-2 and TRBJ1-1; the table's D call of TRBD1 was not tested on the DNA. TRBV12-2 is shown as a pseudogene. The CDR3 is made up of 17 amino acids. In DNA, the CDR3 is TGTGCAAGTCGCTTAGCGCCGGACAGGTGGTCGATGGCTGAAGCTTTCTTT. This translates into CASRLAPDRWSMAEAFF.

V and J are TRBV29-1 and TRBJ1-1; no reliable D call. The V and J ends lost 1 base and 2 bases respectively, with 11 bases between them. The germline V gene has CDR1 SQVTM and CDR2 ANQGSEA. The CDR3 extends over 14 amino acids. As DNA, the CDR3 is TGCAGCGTTGAAGTTTTAAAAATCAACACTGAAGCTTTCTTT. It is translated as CSVEVLKINTEAFF.

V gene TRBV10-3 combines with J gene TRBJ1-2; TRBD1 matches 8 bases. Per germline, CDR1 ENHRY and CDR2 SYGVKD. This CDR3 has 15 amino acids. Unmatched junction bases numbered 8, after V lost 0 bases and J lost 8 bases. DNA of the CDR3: TGTGCCATCAGTGAGTCAAGACAGGGGCGGGAAGGCTACACCTTC. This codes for CAISESRQGREGYTF.

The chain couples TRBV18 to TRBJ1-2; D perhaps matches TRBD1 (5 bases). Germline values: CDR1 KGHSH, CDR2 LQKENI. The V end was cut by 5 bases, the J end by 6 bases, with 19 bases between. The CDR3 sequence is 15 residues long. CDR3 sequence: CASSAGPNSGHGYTF. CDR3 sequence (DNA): TGTGCCAGCTCAGCGGGGCCAAATTCAGGGCATGGCTACACCTTC.

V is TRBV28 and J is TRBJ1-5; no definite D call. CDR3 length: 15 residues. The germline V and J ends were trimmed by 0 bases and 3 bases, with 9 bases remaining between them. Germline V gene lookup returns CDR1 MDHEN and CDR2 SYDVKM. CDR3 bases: TGTGCCAGCAGTTTATGGCTAACTGTCAATCAGCCCCAGCATTTT. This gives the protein CASSLWLTVNQPQHF.

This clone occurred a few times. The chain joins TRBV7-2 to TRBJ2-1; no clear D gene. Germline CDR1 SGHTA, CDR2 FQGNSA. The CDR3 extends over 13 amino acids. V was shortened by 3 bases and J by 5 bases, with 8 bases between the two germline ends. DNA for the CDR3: TGTGCCAGCAGCTTGATGAAGCACAATGAGCAGTTCTTC. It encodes CASSLMKHNEQFF.

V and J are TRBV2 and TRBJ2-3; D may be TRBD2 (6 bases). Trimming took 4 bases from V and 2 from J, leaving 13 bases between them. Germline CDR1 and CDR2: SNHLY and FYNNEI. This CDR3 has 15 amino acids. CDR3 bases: TGTGCCAGCAGTGGTCCGGGACTCACCACAGATACGCAGTATTTT. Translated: CASSGPGLTTDTQYF.

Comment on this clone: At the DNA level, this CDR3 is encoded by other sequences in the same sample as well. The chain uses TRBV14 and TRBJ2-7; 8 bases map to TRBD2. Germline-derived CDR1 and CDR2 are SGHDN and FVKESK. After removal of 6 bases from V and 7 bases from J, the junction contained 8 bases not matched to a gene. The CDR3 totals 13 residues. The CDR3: CASSPVGGGEQYF. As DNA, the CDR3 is TGTGCCAGCAGTCCTGTCGGGGGGGGTGAGCAGTACTTC.

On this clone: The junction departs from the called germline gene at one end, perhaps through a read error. DNA for the CDR3: TGCGCCAGCAGCGAAGACCGCTACTCTGGAAACACCATATATTTT. Translation gives CASSEDRYSGNTIYF. The rearrangement links TRBV4-3 to TRBJ1-3; the D is unclear. Germline loops: CDR1 LGHNA, CDR2 YSLEER. The CDR3 has 15 amino acids.

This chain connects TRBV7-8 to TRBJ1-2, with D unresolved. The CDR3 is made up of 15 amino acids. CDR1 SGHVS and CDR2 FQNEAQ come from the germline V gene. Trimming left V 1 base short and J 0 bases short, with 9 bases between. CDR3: CASSLGPSANYGYTF. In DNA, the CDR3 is TGTGCCAGCAGCTTAGGTCCCTCAGCTAACTATGGCTACACCTTC.

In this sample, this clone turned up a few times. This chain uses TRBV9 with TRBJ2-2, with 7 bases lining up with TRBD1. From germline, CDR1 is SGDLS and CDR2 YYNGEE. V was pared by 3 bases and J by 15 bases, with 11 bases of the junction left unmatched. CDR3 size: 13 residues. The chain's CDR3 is CASSAGDTGVLFF. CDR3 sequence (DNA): TGTGCCAGCAGCGCTGGGGATACAGGGGTTTTGTTTTTT.

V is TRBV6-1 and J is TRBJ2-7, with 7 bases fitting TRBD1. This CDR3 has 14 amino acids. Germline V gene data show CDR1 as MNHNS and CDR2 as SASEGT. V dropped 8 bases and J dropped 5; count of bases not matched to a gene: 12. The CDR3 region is CASQGDSVSDEQYV. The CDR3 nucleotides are TGTGCCAGCCAGGGGGACAGCGTTTCGGACGAGCAGTACGTC.

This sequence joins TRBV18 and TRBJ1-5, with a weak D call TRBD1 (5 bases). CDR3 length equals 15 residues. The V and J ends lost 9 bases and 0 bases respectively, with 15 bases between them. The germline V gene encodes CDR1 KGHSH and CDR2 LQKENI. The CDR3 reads CASSETVYSNQPQHF. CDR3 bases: TGTGCCAGTTCCGAGACAGTTTATAGCAATCAGCCCCAGCATTTT.

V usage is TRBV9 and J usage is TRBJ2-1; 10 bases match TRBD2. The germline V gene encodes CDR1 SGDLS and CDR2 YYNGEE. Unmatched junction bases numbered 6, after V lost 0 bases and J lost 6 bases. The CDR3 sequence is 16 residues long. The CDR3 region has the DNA TGTGCCAGCAGCGTAGGGAGCGGGGGGGCCGGCAATGAGCAGTTCTTC. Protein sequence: CASSVGSGGAGNEQFF.

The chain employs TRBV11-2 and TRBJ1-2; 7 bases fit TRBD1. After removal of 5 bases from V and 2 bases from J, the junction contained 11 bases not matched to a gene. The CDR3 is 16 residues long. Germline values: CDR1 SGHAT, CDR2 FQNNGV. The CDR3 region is CASSARDSQGNYGYTF. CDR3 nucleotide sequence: TGTGCCAGCAGCGCTCGGGACAGCCAAGGGAACTATGGCTACACCTTC.

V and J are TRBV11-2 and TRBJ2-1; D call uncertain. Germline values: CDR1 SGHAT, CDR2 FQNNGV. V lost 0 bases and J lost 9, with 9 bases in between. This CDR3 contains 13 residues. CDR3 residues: CASSLEVSGEQFF. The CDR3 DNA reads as TGTGCCAGCAGCTTAGAGGTCTCCGGTGAGCAGTTCTTC.

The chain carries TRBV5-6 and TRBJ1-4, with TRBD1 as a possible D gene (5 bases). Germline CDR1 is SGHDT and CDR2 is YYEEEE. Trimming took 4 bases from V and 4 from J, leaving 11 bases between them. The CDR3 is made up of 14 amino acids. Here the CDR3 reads CASSLDTINEKLFF. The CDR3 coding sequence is TGTGCCAGCAGCCTGGACACGATTAATGAAAAACTGTTTTTT.

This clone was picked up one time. The CDR3 nucleotides read TGTGCCAGCATTGGAGTGTCGACGAACACTGAAGCTTTCTTT. It is translated as CASIGVSTNTEAFF. This chain links TRBV6-6 with TRBJ1-1; D is unresolved. This CDR3 comprises 14 residues. Germline-derived CDR1 and CDR2 are MNHNY and SVGAGI (reference sequence). V was trimmed by 7 bases and J by 1 base, leaving 13 bases between them.

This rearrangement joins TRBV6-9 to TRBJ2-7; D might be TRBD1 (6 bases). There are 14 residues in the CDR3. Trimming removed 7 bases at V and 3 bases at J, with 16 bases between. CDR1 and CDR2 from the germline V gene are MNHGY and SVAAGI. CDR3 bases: TGTGCCAGCACCCGAGGGTGGGACAACTACGAGCAGTACGTC. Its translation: CASTRGWDNYEQYV.

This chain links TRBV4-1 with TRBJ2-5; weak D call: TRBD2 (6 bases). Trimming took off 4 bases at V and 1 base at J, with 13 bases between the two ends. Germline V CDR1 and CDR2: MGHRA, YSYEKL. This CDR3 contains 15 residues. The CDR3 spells CASSRERTTQETQYF. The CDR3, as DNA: TGCGCCAGCAGCCGGGAGCGGACTACCCAAGAGACCCAGTACTTC.

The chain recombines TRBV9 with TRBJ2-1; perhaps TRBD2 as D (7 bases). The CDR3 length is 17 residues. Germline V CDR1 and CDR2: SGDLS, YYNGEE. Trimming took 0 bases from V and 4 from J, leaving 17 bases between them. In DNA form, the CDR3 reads TGTGCCAGCAGCGTAGAGGTTCGGGGGGCGTCGTACAATGAGCAGTTCTTC. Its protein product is CASSVEVRGASYNEQFF.

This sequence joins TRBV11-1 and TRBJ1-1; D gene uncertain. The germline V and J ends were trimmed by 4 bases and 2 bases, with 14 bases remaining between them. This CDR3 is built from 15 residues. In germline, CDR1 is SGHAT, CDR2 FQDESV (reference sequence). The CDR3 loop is CASSSPKDFNTEAFF. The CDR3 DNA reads TGTGCCAGCAGCTCACCGAAGGACTTCAACACTGAAGCTTTCTTT.

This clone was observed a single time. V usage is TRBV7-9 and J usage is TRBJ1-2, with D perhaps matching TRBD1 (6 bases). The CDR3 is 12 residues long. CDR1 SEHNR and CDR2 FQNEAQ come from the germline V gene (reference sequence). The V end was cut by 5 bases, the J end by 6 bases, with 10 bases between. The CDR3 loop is CASSVYRDGYTF. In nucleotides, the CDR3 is TGTGCCAGCAGCGTTTACAGGGATGGCTACACCTTC.

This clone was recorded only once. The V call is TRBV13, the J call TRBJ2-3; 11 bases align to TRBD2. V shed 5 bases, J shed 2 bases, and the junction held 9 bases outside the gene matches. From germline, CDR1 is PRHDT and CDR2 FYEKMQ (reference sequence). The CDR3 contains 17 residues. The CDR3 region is CASSGTTSGTPTDTQYF. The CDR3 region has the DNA TGTGCCAGCAGCGGCACGACTAGCGGGACACCCACAGATACGCAGTATTTT.

Here the CDR3 DNA reads TGCGCCAGCAGCCCCTCGAGGACAGGGGATAATTCACCCCTCCACTTT. Translation gives CASSPSRTGDNSPLHF. The chain links TRBV4-3 to TRBJ1-6; 9 positions match TRBD1. CDR1 and CDR2 (germline): LGHNA, YSLEER. The CDR3 extends over 16 amino acids. The trim removed 4 bases at V and 5 bases at J, leaving 6 bases unmatched.